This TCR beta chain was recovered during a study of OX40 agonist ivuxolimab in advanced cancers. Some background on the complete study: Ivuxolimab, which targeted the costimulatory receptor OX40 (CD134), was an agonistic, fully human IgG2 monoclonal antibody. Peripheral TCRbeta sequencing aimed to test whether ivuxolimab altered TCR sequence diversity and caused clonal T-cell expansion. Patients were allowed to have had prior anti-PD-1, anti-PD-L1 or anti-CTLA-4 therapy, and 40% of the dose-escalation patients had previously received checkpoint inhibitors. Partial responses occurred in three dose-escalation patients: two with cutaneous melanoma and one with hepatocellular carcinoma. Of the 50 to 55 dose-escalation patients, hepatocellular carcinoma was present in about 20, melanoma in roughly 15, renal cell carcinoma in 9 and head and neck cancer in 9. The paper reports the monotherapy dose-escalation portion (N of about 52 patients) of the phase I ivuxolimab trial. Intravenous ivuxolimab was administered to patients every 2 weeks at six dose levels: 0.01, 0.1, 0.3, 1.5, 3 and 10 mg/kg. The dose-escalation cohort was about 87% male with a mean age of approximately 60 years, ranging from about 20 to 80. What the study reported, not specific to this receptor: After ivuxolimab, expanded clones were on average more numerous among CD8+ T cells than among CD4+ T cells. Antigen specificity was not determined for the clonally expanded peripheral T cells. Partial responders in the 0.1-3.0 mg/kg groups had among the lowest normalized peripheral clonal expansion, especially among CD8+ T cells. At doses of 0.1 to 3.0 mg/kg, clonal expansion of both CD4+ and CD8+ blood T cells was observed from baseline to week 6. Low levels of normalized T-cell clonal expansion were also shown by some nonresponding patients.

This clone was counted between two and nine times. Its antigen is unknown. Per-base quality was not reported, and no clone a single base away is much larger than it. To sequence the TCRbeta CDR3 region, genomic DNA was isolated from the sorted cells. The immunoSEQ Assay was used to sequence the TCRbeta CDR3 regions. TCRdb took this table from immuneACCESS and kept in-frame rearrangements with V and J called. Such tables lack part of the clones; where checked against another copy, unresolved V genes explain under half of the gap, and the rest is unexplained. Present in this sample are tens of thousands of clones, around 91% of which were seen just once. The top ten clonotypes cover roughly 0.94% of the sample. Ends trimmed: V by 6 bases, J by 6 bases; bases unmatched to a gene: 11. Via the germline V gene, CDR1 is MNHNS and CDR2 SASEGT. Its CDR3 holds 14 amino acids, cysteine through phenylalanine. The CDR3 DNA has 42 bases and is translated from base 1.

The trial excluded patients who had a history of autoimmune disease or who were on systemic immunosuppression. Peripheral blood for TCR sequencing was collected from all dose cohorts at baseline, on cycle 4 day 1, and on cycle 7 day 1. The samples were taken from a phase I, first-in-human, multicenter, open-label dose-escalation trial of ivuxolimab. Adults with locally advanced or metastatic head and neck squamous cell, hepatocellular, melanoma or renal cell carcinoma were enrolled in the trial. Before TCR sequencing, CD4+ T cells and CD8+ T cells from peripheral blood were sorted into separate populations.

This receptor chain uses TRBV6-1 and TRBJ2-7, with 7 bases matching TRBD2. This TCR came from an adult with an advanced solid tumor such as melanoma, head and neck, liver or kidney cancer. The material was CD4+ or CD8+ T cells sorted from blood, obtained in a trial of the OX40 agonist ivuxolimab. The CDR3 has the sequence CASSRSGAVPEQYF. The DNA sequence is TGTGCCAGCAGCCGGAGCGGGGCAGTCCCCGAGCAGTACTTC.